Shown below are 23 T cell receptor beta chains from a single sample sequenced in a study of T cell responses to AZD1222 COVID-19 vaccine. The repertoire was sequenced with immunoSEQ multiplex PCR; TCRdb's copy has only in-frame clones and lacks some. This repertoire shows around 140,000 clones, 85% to 90% found once; its top ten account for about 1.5%. The sample consisted of peripheral blood, taken on day 0 of AZD1222 vaccination. The receptors here all came from an adult in good health.

The chain carries TRBV5-1 and TRBJ1-6; TRBD1 matches at 9 bases. Germline V CDR1 and CDR2: SGHRS, YFSETQ. The CDR3 has 15 amino acids. The V gene end was trimmed by 2 bases and the J gene end by 6 bases; junction bases not matched to a gene: 3. CDR3 coding DNA: TGCGCCAGCAGCTTCGGGACAGGGCGTAATTCACCCCTCCACTTT. Translation gives CASSFGTGRNSPLHF.

CDR3 sequence: CAFGSGSPDTQYF. CDR3 nucleotide sequence: TGTGCCTTTGGTAGCGGGAGCCCAGATACGCAGTATTTT. The chain employs TRBV30 and TRBJ2-3, with 9 bases identical to TRBD2. CDR1 and CDR2 (germline): GTSNPN, SVGIG (reference sequence). V trimming: 7 bases; J trimming: 4 bases; junction bases outside the gene matches: 6. This CDR3 spans 13 amino acids.

The chain employs TRBV9 and TRBJ2-5, with TRBD1 matching 7 bases. J was trimmed by 4 bases and V by 0 bases; bases with no gene match: 0. CDR1 is SGDLS and CDR2 is YYNGEE in the germline V gene. The CDR3 covers 13 residues. The CDR3 sequence is CASSVGQGETQYF. The CDR3, as DNA: TGTGCCAGCAGCGTAGGACAGGGAGAGACCCAGTACTTC.

This chain links TRBV7-9 with TRBJ1-3; D unresolved. The V gene's germline CDR1 is SEHNR and CDR2 FQNEAQ (reference sequence). The CDR3 contains 15 residues. V lost 3 bases and J 0 bases, leaving 9 bases between the germline ends. The CDR3 DNA reads TGTGCCAGCAGCTTCGGGCCGAACTCTGGAAACACCATATATTTT. It yields the protein CASSFGPNSGNTIYF.

This chain uses TRBV12-3 or TRBV12-4 with TRBJ1-1, with no clear D. V was pared by 7 bases and J by 4 bases, with 10 bases between. The CDR3 runs to 12 residues. The CDR3 protein is CASKNWATEAFF. The CDR3 nucleotides are TGTGCCAGCAAGAACTGGGCCACTGAAGCTTTCTTT.

V and J are TRBV10-1 and TRBJ2-1; no definite D call. V gave up 3 bases and J gave up 5 bases, with 8 bases separating them. Germline V gives CDR1 WNHNN, CDR2 SYGVQD (reference sequence). This CDR3 has 13 residues. The CDR3 spells CASSDTGDNEQFF. As DNA, the CDR3 is TGCGCCAGCAGTGATACTGGGGACAATGAGCAGTTCTTC.

The chain employs TRBV24-1 and TRBJ1-5, with TRBD1 identical over 12 bases. Germline CDR1 KGHDR, CDR2 SFDVKD. V lost 7 bases, J lost 2 bases, and 8 bases stayed unmatched. The CDR3 is 17 amino acids. The CDR3 protein is CATSPGTGGFGNQPQHF. Written as DNA, the CDR3 is TGTGCCACCAGCCCCGGGACAGGGGGCTTCGGCAATCAGCCCCAGCATTTT.

The J gene is TRBJ2-5, the V gene TRBV9, with 9 bases matching TRBD2. The ends lost 0 bases at V and 2 bases at J; junction bases unmatched: 5. The CDR3 consists of 16 residues. The germline V gene has CDR1 SGDLS and CDR2 YYNGEE. The CDR3 DNA follows: TGTGCCAGCAGCGTAGGCGGCGGGAGGGGGCAAGAGACCCAGTACTTC. This translates into CASSVGGGRGQETQYF.

The V gene is TRBV9, the J gene TRBJ1-1; tentatively, D is TRBD1 (5 bases). Germline CDR1 and CDR2: SGDLS and YYNGEE. Trimming pared 0 bases from V and 4 bases from J, leaving 13 bases between. This CDR3 region has 15 residues. CDR3 sequence: CASSVESWGGTEAFF. In nucleotides, the CDR3 is TGTGCCAGCAGCGTAGAAAGTTGGGGGGGCACTGAAGCTTTCTTT.

This clone was detected only once. The V and J genes are TRBV7-6 and TRBJ1-1; 8 bases are shared with TRBD1. The trim removed 4 bases at V and 0 bases at J, leaving 1 base unmatched. Germline V gene lookup returns CDR1 SGHVS and CDR2 FNYEAQ. CDR3 size: 14 residues. For the CDR3, the DNA is TGTGCCAGCAGCTCCAGGGGGCTGAACACTGAAGCTTTCTTT. Residues: CASSSRGLNTEAFF. The variable domain in full, with the rest retrieved from reference TRBV7-6 and TRBJ1-1, is GAGVSQSPRYKVTKRGQDVALRCDPISGHVSLYWYRQALGQGPEFLTYFNYEAQQDKSGLPNDRFSAERPEGSISTLTIQRTEQRDSAMYRCASSSRGLNTEAFFGQGTRLTVV.

This chain links TRBV3-1 (or the pseudogene TRBV3-2) with TRBJ1-5, with a weak D call TRBD1 (5 bases). This CDR3 is built from 15 residues. The germline V gene encodes CDR1 LGHDT and CDR2 YNNKEL (reference sequence). V lost 1 base and J lost 6, with 13 bases in between. CDR3 in amino acids: CASSQAIGAVQPQHF. DNA of the CDR3: TGTGCCAGCAGCCAAGCGATAGGGGCAGTTCAGCCCCAGCATTTT.

This chain connects TRBV6-5 to TRBJ2-3; D uncertain. Per the germline V gene, CDR1 is MNHEY and CDR2 is SVGAGI. The V end was cut by 7 bases, the J end by 7 bases, with 9 bases between. The CDR3 is made up of 11 amino acids. CDR3 in DNA: TGTGCCAGCAAGGTCATGAATACGCAGTATTTT. It specifies CASKVMNTQYF.

The V gene is TRBV5-1, the J gene TRBJ2-5; 10 bases match TRBD2. In germline, CDR1 is SGHRS, CDR2 YFSETQ. This CDR3 region has 16 residues. J was trimmed by 4 bases and V by 0 bases; bases with no gene match: 6. CDR3 region: CASSLAPAGGGETQYF. For the CDR3, the DNA is TGCGCCAGCAGCTTGGCCCCAGCGGGAGGGGGAGAGACCCAGTACTTC.

This rearrangement joins TRBV7-9 to TRBJ1-1; D perhaps matches TRBD1 (5 bases). The germline V and J ends were trimmed by 1 base and 10 bases, with 7 bases remaining between them. Germline assignment: CDR1 SEHNR and CDR2 FQNEAQ (reference sequence). This CDR3 has 11 residues. The CDR3, as DNA: TGTGCCAGCAGCTTAGACAGGAGAGCTTTCTTT. This translates into CASSLDRRAFF.

The rearrangement links TRBV5-6 to TRBJ1-4; perhaps TRBD1 as D (5 bases). Trimming removed 2 bases at V and 7 bases at J, with 15 bases between. The CDR3 has 15 amino acids. Per the germline V gene, CDR1 is SGHDT and CDR2 is YYEEEE. The CDR3 protein is CASSFEGLRAEKLFF. The CDR3 bases are TGTGCCAGCAGCTTTGAGGGGTTGCGGGCTGAAAAACTGTTTTTT.

This chain connects TRBV2 to TRBJ2-4, with unresolved D. Trimming removed 1 base from V and 0 bases from J, with 10 bases in between. The germline gives CDR1 SNHLY, CDR2 FYNNEI. CDR3 length: 16 amino acids. The CDR3 sequence: CASSEDVGLAKNIQYF. Here the CDR3 DNA reads TGTGCCAGCAGTGAAGATGTGGGTCTAGCCAAAAACATTCAGTACTTC.

J is TRBJ1-1 and V is TRBV7-3, with D possibly matching TRBD1 (5 bases). There are 13 residues in the CDR3. CDR1 is SGHTA and CDR2 is FQGTGA in the germline V gene. V dropped 4 bases and J dropped 4 bases, with 10 bases sitting between them. This chain's CDR3 is CASSSGHTTEAFF. Written as DNA, the CDR3 is TGTGCCAGCAGCTCCGGACACACCACTGAAGCTTTCTTT. Full variable domain (outside the CDR3, taken from reference TRBV7-3 and TRBJ1-1): GAGVSQTPSNKVTEKGKYVELRCDPISGHTALYWYRQSLGQGPEFLIYFQGTGAADDSGLPNDRFFAVRPEGSVSTLKIQRTERGDSAVYLCASSSGHTTEAFFGQGTRLTVV.

This chain uses TRBV28 with TRBJ1-1; the D gene is possibly TRBD1 (6 bases). This CDR3 is 13 amino acids long. Looked up from germline, CDR1 is MDHEN and CDR2 is SYDVKM. Deletions cut 7 bases from V and 0 bases from J, with 9 bases between. The CDR3, as DNA: TGTGCCAGCAAGGGGGGCTTGAACACTGAAGCTTTCTTT. This sequence encodes CASKGGLNTEAFF.

Here the CDR3 reads CASRRPAEGGRQNIQYF. As DNA, the CDR3 is TGTGCCAGCAGACGACCGGCGGAGGGAGGGCGGCAAAACATTCAGTACTTC. The chain has TRBV7-2 and TRBJ2-4; 7 positions match TRBD2. Trimming cost V 6 bases and J 5 bases; bases outside gene matches: 16. CDR3 length: 17 residues. The germline gives CDR1 SGHTA, CDR2 FQGNSA.

The V gene is TRBV3-1 (or the pseudogene TRBV3-2), the J gene TRBJ2-5; D unclear. This CDR3 is built from 13 residues. The V gene lost 0 bases and the J gene lost 4 bases, with 6 bases spanning the gap. CDR1 LGHDT and CDR2 YNNKEL come from the germline V gene (reference sequence). This CDR3 is CASSQDALETQYF. The DNA for the CDR3 is TGTGCCAGCAGCCAAGACGCGTTAGAGACCCAGTACTTC.

The chain uses TRBV3-1 (or the pseudogene TRBV3-2) and TRBJ1-2; no reliable D call. CDR1 is LGHDT and CDR2 is YNNKEL in the germline V gene (reference sequence). The germline V and J ends were trimmed by 0 bases and 1 base, with 9 bases remaining between them. The CDR3 consists of 15 residues. The CDR3 DNA is TGTGCCAGCAGCCAAGAGAACAGTCTTAACTATGGCTACACCTTC. Translating it yields CASSQENSLNYGYTF.

This chain joins TRBV3-1 (or the pseudogene TRBV3-2) and TRBJ2-1, with D unclear. The length of the CDR3 is 12 residues. V lost 5 bases, J lost 6 bases, and 8 bases lay in between. The germline V gene has CDR1 LGHDT and CDR2 YNNKEL (reference sequence). The CDR3 loop is CASSILANEQFF. For the CDR3, the DNA is TGTGCCAGCAGCATATTAGCCAATGAGCAGTTCTTC.

This clone was seen a single time. The junction and the germline gene differ at one end; a read error may be behind it. The chain uses TRBV4-1 and TRBJ2-5; possibly TRBD2 for D (5 bases). Germline-derived CDR1 and CDR2 are MGHRA and YSYEKL. The CDR3 covers 14 residues. As DNA, the CDR3 is TGTGGGAGAGTGGACCCGGGATCGAGAGAGACCCAGTACTTC. Its translation: CGRVDPGSRETQYF.